The clone carrying this T cell receptor (beta chain) was seen a single time. Measured with immunoSEQ multiplex PCR; TCRdb has only the in-frame clones, and not every one. The sample records roughly 2.2 million clones, just over 90% being singletons. This sample was taken from a study of shared clonotypes between healthy human individuals. This CDR3 contains 18 residues. CDR1 SGDLS and CDR2 YYNGEE come from the germline V gene. V was cut by 1 base and J by 5 bases, with 24 bases left in between. The chain has TRBV9 and TRBJ1-2; TRBD1 might be the D (6 bases). The clonotype originates from a man between 18 and 29 years old in good health. Some clones in this sample may be carry-over from other donors' samples. The sample comprised naive CD4+ T cells from PBMCs. The subset: CD45RA+ positively selected. CDR3 nucleotides: TGTGCCAGCAGCGTATTGGGACATTCTTCCTACCCCTCTTATGGCTACACCTTC. Translating it yields CASSVLGHSSYPSYGYTF.